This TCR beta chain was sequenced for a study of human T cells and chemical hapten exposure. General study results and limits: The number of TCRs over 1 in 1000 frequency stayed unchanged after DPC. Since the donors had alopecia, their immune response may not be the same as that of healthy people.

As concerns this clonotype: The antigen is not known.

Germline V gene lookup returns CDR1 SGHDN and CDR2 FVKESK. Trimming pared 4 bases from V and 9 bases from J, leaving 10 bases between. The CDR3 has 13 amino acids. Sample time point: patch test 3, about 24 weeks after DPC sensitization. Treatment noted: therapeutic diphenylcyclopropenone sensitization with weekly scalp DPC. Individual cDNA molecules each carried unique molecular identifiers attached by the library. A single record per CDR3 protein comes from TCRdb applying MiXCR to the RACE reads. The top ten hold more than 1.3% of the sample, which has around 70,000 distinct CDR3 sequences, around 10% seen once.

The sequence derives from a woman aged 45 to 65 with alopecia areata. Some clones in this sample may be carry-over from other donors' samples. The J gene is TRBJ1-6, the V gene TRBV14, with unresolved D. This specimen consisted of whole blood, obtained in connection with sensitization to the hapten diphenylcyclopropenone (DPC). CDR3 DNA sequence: TGTGCCAGCAGCCTAAGTTTCTCTTCACCCCTCCACTTT. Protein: CASSLSFSSPLHF. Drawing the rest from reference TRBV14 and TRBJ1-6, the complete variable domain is EAGVTQFPSHSVIEKGQTVTLRCDPISGHDNLYWYRRVMGKEIKFLLHFVKESKQDESGMPNNRFLAERTGGTYSTLKVQPAELEDSGVYFCASSLSFSSPLHFGNGTRLTVT.